The 8 T cell receptor beta chains below come from one sample, sequenced in a study of human T cells and chemical hapten exposure. Each CDR3 protein gets one entry after TCRdb re-called the RACE reads with MiXCR. The table has roughly 180,000 distinct CDR3 sequences, about 14% seen once; the top ten hold approximately 1.5%. As for time point: patch test 1, 2 weeks after DPC sensitization. Treatment: therapeutic diphenylcyclopropenone sensitization with weekly scalp DPC. The specimen comprised whole blood, sampled in connection with sensitization to the hapten diphenylcyclopropenone (DPC). These receptors were taken from a woman between 25 and 40 years old with alopecia areata. Some clones in this sample may be carry-over from other donors' samples.

The rearrangement uses TRBV5-4 and TRBJ2-1, with D perhaps matching TRBD1 or TRBD2 (5 bases each). The germline gives CDR1 SGHNT, CDR2 YYREEE (reference sequence). V was pared by 2 bases and J by 0 bases, with 12 bases between. The CDR3 has 16 amino acids. Here the CDR3 DNA reads TGTGCCAGCAGCTTTTCGGGGCCTCGCTCCTACAATGAGCAGTTCTTC. Encoded protein: CASSFSGPRSYNEQFF.

The chain joins TRBV5-1 to TRBJ2-1, with 8 bases aligning to TRBD2. The CDR3 has 16 amino acids. V lost 4 bases, J lost 2 bases, and 8 bases stayed unmatched. Per the germline V gene, CDR1 is SGHRS and CDR2 is YFSETQ. The chain's CDR3 is CASSPPPGGAYNEQFF. For the CDR3, the DNA is TGCGCCAGCAGCCCCCCTCCGGGGGGGGCCTACAATGAGCAGTTCTTC.

This clonotype appeared many times. The gene calls are TRBV29-1 and TRBJ1-2; no definite D call. V lost 2 bases to trimming and J lost 5 bases, with 9 bases between them. Germline V gives CDR1 SQVTM, CDR2 ANQGSEA. There are 12 residues in the CDR3. The CDR3 bases are TGCAGCGTTGAAACCCCTACGTATGGCTACACCTTC. Protein: CSVETPTYGYTF.

This chain joins TRBV15 and TRBJ1-4; 7 bases are shared with TRBD1. V lost 0 bases and J lost 8; bases outside the gene matches: 3. Germline-derived CDR1 and CDR2 are LNHNV and YYDKDF (reference sequence). CDR3 length equals 14 residues. In nucleotides, the CDR3 is TGTGCCACCAGCAGAGAAGGACAGGACGAAAAACTGTTTTTT. Its translation: CATSREGQDEKLFF.

In this sample, this clonotype turned up a few times. The V and J genes are TRBV28 and TRBJ2-1; 14 bases agree with TRBD2. J lost 7 bases, V lost 5 bases, and 13 bases had no gene match. Germline CDR1 reads MDHEN; CDR2 reads SYDVKM. The CDR3 covers 18 residues. CDR3 DNA sequence: TGTGCCAGCAGTGTCACTCAGGGACTAGCGGGGGCTTTGAATGAGCAGTTCTTC. It translates to CASSVTQGLAGALNEQFF.

This clonotype was seen many times. The rearrangement joins TRBV7-6 to TRBJ1-4, with TRBD1 identical over 8 bases. Germline-derived CDR1 and CDR2 are SGHVS and FNYEAQ. This CDR3 spans 15 amino acids. Germline trimming cut 2 bases from V and 3 bases from J; bases unmatched to any gene: 2. Here the CDR3 reads CASSLQTGANEKLFF. The CDR3 DNA reads TGTGCCAGCAGCTTACAGACAGGGGCTAATGAAAAACTGTTTTTT.

In its sample, this clonotype was seen many times. This sequence joins TRBV6-5 and TRBJ2-7, with D possibly matching TRBD1 (5 bases). CDR3 length: 11 residues. Germline-derived CDR1 and CDR2 are MNHEY and SVGAGI. V was trimmed by 5 bases and J by 4 bases, leaving 6 bases between them. CDR3 nucleotides: TGTGCCAGCAGTACAGGTTACGAGCAGTACTTC. Protein sequence: CASSTGYEQYF.

This clonotype was counted between two and nine times. This chain links TRBV7-2 with TRBJ2-7, with 10 bases that match TRBD2. The CDR3 loop spans 14 amino acids. J lost 4 bases, V lost 1 base, and 1 base had no gene match. Germline V gives CDR1 SGHTA, CDR2 FQGNSA. CDR3 DNA: TGTGCCAGCAGCTTAGTACTAGCGGGATACGAGCAGTACTTC. It specifies CASSLVLAGYEQYF.